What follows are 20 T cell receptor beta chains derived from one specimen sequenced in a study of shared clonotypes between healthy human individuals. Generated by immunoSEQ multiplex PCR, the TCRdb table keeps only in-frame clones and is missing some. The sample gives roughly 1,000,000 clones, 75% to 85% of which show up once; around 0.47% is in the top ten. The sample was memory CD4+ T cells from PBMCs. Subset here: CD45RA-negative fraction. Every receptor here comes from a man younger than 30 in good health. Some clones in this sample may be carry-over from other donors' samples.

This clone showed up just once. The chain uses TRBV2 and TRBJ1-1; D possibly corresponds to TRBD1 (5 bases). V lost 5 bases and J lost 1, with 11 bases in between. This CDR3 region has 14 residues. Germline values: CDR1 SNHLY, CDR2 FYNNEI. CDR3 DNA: TGTGCCAGCAGTCCGGGACGGGCGAACACTGAAGCTTTCTTT. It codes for CASSPGRANTEAFF.

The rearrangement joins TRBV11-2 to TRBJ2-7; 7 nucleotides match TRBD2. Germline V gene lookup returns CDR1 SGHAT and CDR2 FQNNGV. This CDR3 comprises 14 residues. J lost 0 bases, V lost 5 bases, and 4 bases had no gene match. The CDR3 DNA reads TGTGCCAGCAGCGCGGGGGTGAACTCCTACGAGCAGTACTTC. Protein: CASSAGVNSYEQYF.

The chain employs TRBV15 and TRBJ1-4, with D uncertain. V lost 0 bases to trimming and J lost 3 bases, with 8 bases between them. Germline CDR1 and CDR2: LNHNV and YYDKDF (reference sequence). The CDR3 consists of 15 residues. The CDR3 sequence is CATSRDRHPNEKLFF. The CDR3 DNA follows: TGTGCCACCAGCAGAGACAGGCATCCTAATGAAAAACTGTTTTTT. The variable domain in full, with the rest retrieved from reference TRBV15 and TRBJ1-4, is DAMVIQNPRYQVTQFGKPVTLSCSQTLNHNVMYWYQQKSSQAPKLLFHYYDKDFNNEADTPDNFQSRRPNTSFCFLDIRSPGLGDTAMYLCATSRDRHPNEKLFFGSGTQLSVL.

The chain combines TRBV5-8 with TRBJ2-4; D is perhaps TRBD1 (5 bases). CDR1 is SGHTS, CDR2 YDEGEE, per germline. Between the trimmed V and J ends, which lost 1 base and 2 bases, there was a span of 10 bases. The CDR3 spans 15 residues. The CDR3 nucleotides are TGTGCCAGCAGCTTGAAGGGGTCGACCAAAAACATTCAGTACTTC. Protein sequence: CASSLKGSTKNIQYF.

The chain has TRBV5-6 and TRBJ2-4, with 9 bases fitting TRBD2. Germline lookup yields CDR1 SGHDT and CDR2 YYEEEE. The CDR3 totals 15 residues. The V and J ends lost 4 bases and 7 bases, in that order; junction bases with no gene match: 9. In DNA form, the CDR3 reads TGTGCCAGCAGCCTCCTCGGCGGGAGGGAGAACATTCAGTACTTC. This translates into CASSLLGGRENIQYF.

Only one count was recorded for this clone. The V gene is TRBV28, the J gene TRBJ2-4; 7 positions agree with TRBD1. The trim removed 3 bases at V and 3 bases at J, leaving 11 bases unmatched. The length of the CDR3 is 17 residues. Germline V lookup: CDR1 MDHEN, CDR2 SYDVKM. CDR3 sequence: CASSFPQQGWVKNIQYF. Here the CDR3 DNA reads TGTGCCAGCAGTTTTCCACAACAGGGGTGGGTCAAAAACATTCAGTACTTC. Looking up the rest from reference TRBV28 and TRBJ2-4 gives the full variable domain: DVKVTQSSRYLVKRTGEKVFLECVQDMDHENMFWYRQDPGLGLRLIYFSYDVKMKEKGDIPEGYSVSREKKERFSLILESASTNQTSMYLCASSFPQQGWVKNIQYFGAGTRLSVL.

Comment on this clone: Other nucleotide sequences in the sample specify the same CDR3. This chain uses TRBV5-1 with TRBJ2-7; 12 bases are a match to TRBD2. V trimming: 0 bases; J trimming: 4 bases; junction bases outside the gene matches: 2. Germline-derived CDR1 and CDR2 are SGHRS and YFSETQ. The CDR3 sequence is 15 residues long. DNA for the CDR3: TGCGCCAGCAGCTTGGGGACTAGCGGGATGTACGAGCAGTACTTC. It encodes CASSLGTSGMYEQYF. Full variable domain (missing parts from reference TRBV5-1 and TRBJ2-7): KAGVTQTPRYLIKTRGQQVTLSCSPISGHRSVSWYQQTPGQGLQFLFEYFSETQRNKGNFPGRFSGRQFSNSRSEMNVSTLELGDSALYLCASSLGTSGMYEQYFGPGTRLTVT.

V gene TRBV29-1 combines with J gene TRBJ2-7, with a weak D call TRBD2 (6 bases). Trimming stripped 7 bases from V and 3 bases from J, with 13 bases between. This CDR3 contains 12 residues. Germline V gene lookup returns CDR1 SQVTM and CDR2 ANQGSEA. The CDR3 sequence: CSGSGTGYEQYF. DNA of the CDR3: TGCAGCGGATCCGGGACTGGCTACGAGCAGTACTTC.

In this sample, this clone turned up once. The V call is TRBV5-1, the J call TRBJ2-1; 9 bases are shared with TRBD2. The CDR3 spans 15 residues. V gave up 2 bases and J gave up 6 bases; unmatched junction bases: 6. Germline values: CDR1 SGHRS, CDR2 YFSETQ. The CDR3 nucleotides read TGCGCCAGCAGCTTAATACTAGCGGGTGGCAATGAGCAGTTCTTC. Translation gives CASSLILAGGNEQFF.

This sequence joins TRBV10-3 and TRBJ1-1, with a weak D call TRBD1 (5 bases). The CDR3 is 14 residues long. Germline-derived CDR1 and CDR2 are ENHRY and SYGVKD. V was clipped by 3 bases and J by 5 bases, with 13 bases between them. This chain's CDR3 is CAISDLPGGTEAFF. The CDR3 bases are TGTGCCATCAGTGATCTACCCGGGGGAACTGAAGCTTTCTTT.

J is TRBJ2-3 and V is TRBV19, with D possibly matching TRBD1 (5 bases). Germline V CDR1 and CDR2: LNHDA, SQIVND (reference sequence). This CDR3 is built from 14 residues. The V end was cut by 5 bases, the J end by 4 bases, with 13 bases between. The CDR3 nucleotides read TGTGCCAGTAGTCTAGGGGTGGGCCCAGATACGCAGTATTTT. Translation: CASSLGVGPDTQYF.

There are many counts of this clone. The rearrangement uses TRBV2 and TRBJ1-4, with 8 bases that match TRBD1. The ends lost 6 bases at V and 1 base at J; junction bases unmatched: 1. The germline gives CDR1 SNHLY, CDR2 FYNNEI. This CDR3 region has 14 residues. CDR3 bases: TGTGCCAGCAGAACAGGGGGAACTAATGAAAAACTGTTTTTT. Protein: CASRTGGTNEKLFF.

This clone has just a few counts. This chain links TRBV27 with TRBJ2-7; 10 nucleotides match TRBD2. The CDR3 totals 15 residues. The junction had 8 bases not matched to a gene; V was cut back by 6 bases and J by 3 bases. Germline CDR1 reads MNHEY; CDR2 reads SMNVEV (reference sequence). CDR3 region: CASSLAGAPGYEQYF. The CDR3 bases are TGTGCCAGCAGCCTAGCGGGAGCTCCGGGCTACGAGCAGTACTTC.

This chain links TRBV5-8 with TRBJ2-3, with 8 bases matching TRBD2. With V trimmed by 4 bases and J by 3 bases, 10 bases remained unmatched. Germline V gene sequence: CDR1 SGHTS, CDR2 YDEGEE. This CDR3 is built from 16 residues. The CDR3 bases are TGTGCCAGCAGCCGGACCCTGACGGGAGGGACAGATACGCAGTATTTT. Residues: CASSRTLTGGTDTQYF. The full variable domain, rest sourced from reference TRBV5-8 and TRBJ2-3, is EAGVTQSPTHLIKTRGQQATLRCSPISGHTSVYWYQQALGLGLQFLLWYDEGEERNRGNFPPRFSGRQFPNYSSELNVNALELEDSALYLCASSRTLTGGTDTQYFGPGTRLTVL.

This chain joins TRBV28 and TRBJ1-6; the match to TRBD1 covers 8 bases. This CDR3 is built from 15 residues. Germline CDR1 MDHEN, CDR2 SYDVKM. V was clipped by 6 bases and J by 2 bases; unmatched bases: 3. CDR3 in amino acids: CASRRQGTYNSPLHF. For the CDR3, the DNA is TGTGCCAGCAGACGACAGGGGACCTATAATTCACCCCTCCACTTT.

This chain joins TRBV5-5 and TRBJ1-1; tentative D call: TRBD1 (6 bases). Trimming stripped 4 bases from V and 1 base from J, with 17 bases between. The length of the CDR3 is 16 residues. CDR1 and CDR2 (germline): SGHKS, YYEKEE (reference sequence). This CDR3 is CASSGGRDNPNTEAFF. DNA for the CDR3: TGTGCCAGCAGCGGGGGCCGGGACAACCCGAACACTGAAGCTTTCTTT.

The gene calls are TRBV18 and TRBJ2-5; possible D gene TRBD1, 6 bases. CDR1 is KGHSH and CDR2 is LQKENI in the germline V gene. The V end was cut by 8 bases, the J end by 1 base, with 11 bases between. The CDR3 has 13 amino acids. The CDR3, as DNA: TGTGCCAGCGAAAGGGGGACCCAAGAGACCCAGTACTTC. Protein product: CASERGTQETQYF. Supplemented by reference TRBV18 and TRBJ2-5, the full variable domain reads NAGVMQNPRHLVRRRGQEARLRCSPMKGHSHVYWYRQLPEEGLKFMVYLQKENIIDESGMPKERFSAEFPKEGPSILRIQQVVRGDSAAYFCASERGTQETQYFGPGTRLLVL.

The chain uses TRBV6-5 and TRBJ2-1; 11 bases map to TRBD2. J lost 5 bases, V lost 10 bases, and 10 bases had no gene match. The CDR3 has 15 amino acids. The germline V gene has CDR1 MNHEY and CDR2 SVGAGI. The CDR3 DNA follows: TGTGCCATCAGGGAACTGGGACTAGCGGACAATGAGCAGTTCTTC. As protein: CAIRELGLADNEQFF.

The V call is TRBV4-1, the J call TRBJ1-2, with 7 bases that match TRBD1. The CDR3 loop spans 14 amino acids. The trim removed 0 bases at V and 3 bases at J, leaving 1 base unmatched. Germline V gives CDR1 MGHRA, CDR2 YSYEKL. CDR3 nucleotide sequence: TGCGCCAGCAGCCAAGATGGGACAGACTATGGCTACACCTTC. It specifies CASSQDGTDYGYTF.

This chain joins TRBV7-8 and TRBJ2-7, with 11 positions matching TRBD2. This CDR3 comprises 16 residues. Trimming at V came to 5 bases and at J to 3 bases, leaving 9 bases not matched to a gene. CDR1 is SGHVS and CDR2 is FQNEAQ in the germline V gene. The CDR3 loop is CASSPRGTSGIYEQYF. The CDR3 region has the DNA TGTGCCAGCAGCCCCCGCGGGACTAGCGGAATCTACGAGCAGTACTTC.